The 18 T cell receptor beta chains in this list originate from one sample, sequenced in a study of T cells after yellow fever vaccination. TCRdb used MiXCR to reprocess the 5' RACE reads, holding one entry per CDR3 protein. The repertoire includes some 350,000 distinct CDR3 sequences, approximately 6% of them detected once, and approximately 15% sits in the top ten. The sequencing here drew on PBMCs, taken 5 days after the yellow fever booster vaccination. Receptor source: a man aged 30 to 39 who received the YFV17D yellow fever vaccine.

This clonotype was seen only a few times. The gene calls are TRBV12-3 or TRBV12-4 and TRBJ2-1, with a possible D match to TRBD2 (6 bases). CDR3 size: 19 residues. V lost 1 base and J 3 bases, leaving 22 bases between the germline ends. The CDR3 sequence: CASSLGVEGWGESYNEQFF. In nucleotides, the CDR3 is TGTGCCAGCAGTTTAGGGGTGGAGGGGTGGGGGGAGAGCTACAATGAGCAGTTCTTC.

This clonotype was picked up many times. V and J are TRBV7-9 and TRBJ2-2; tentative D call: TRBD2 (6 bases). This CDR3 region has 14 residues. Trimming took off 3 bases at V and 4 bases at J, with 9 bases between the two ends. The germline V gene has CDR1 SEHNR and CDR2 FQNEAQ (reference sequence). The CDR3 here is CASSFGTFTGELFF. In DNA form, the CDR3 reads TGTGCCAGCAGCTTCGGGACTTTCACCGGGGAGCTGTTTTTT.

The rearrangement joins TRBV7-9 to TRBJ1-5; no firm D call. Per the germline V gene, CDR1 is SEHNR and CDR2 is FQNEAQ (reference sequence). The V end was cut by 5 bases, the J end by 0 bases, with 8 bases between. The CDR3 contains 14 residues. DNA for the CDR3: TGTGCCAGCAGCCGCGACATTAGCAATCAGCCCCAGCATTTT. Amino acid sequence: CASSRDISNQPQHF.

The DNA for the CDR3 is TGTGCCAGCTCTTCAAACGGGGTGACTAGCGGTAGTACAGGGGCGTTCTTC. It encodes CASSSNGVTSGSTGAFF. The gene calls are TRBV12-3 or TRBV12-4 and TRBJ2-1, with 9 bases lining up with TRBD2. This CDR3 is built from 17 residues. V trimming: 8 bases; J trimming: 15 bases; junction bases outside the gene matches: 26.

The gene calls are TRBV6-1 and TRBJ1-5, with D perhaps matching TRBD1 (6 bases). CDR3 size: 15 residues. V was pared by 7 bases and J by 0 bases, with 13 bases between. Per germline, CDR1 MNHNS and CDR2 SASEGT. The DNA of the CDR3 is TGTGCCAGCACCCCGGGGGCGGTTAGCAATCAGCCCCAGCATTTT. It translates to CASTPGAVSNQPQHF.

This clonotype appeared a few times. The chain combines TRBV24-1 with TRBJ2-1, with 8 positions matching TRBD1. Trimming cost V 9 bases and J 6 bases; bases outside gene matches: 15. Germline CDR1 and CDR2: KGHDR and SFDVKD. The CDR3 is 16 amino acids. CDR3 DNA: TGTGCCACCTCGTCGTGGACAGGGCGTTTGGGCAATGAGCAGTTCTTC. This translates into CATSSWTGRLGNEQFF.

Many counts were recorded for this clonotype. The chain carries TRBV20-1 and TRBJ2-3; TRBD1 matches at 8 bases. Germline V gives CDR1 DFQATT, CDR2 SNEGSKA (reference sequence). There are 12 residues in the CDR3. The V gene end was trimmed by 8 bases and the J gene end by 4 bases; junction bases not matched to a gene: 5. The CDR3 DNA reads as TGCAGTACGACAGGGGTGGCAGATACGCAGTATTTT. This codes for CSTTGVADTQYF.

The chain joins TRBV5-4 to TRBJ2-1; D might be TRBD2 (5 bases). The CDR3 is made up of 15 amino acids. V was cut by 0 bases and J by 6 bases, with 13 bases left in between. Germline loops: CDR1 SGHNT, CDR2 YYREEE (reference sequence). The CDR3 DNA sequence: TGTGCCAGCAGCTTGGCCTCGGACTTCGGCAATGAGCAGTTCTTC. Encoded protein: CASSLASDFGNEQFF.

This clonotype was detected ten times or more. The CDR3 sequence: CASSWGTNEQFF. The CDR3 nucleotides are TGTGCCAGCAGCTGGGGGACCAATGAGCAGTTCTTC. The V gene is TRBV7-3, the J gene TRBJ2-1; D could derive from TRBD1 or TRBD2 (5 bases each). CDR1 and CDR2 from the germline V gene are SGHTA and FQGTGA. The V gene lost 4 bases and the J gene lost 6 bases, with 7 bases spanning the gap. The CDR3 is 12 residues long.

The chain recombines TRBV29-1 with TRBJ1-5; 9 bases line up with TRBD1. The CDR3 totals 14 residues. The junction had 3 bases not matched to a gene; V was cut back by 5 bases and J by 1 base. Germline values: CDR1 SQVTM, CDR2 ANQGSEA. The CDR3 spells CSVLQGASNQPQHF. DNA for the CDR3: TGCAGCGTTCTACAGGGGGCCAGCAATCAGCCCCAGCATTTT.

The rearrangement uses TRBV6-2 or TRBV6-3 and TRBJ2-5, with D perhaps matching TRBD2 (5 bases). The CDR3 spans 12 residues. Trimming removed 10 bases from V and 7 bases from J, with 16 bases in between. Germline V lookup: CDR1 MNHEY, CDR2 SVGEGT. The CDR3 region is CAIRGEGPTQYF. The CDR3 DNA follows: TGTGCCATTCGCGGAGAGGGTCCGACCCAGTACTTC.

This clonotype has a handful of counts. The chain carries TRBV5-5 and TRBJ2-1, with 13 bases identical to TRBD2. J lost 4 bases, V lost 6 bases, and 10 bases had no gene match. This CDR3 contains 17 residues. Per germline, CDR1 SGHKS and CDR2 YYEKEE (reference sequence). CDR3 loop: CASTEGLAGFAYNEQFF. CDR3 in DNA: TGTGCCAGCACCGAGGGACTAGCGGGATTTGCGTACAATGAGCAGTTCTTC.

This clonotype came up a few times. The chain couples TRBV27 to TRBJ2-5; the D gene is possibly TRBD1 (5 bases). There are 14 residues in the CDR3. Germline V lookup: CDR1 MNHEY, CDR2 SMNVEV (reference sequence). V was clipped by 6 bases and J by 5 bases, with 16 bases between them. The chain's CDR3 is CASSSPLRGETQYF. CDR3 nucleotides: TGTGCCAGCAGCAGCCCTCTTAGGGGTGAGACCCAGTACTTC.

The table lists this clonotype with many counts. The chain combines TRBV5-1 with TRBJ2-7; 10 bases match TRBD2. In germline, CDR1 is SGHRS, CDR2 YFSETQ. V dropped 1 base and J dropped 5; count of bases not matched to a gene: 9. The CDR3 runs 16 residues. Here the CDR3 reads CASSLSGLAGADEQYF. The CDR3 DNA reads TGCGCCAGCAGCTTGTCAGGGCTAGCGGGAGCGGACGAGCAGTACTTC.

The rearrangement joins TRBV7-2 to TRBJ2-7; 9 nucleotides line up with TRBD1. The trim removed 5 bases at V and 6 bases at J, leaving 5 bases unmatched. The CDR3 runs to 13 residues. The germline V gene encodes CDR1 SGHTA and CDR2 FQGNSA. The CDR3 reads CASSTTGGFEQYF. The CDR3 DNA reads TGTGCCAGCAGCACGACAGGGGGATTCGAGCAGTACTTC. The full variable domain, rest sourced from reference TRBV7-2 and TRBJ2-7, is GAGVSQSPSNKVTEKGKDVELRCDPISGHTALYWYRQSLGQGLEFLIYFQGNSAPDKSGLPSDRFSAERTGGSVSTLTIQRTQQEDSAVYLCASSTTGGFEQYFGPGTRLTVT.

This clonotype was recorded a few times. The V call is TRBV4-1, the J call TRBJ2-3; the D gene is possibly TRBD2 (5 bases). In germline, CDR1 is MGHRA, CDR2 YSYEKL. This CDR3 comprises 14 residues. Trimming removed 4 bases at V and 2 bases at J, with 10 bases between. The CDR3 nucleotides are TGCGCCAGCAGCCTTCGACTAAACACAGATACGCAGTATTTT. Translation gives CASSLRLNTDTQYF.

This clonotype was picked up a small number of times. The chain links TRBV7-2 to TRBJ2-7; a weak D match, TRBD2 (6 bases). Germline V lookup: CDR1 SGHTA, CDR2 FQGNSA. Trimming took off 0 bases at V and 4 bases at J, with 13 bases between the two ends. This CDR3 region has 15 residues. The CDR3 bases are TGTGCCAGCAGCTTAGCGGTGGAGGGCGGGTACGAGCAGTACTTC. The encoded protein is CASSLAVEGGYEQYF.

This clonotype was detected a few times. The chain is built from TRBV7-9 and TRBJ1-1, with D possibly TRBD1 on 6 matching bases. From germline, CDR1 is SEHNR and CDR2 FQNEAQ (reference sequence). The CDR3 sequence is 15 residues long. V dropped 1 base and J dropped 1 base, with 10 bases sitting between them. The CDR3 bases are TGTGCCAGCAGCTTAGAGGGACACTGGAACACTGAAGCTTTCTTT. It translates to CASSLEGHWNTEAFF.